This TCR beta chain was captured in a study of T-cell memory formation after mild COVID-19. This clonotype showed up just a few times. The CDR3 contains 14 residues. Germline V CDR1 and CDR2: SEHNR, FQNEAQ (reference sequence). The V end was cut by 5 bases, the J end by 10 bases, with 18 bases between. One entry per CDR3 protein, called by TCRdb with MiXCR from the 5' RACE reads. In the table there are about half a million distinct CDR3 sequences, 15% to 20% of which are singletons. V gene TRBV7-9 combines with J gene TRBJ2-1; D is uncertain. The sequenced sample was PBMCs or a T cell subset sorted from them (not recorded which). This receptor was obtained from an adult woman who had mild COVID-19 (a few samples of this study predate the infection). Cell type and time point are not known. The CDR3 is CASSPSAVVYEQFF. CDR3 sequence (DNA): TGTGCCAGCAGCCCCTCGGCAGTCGTCTACGAGCAGTTCTTC.